A single sample is the source of the 19 T cell receptor beta chains below, sequenced in a study of blood T cell repertoires in COVID-19. Clones were read by immunoSEQ multiplex PCR, and TCRdb kept only the in-frame ones, dropping some. The sample records 150,000 to 200,000 clones, about 86% being singletons. The sample consisted of peripheral blood. The receptors come from a man between 60 and 75 years old with acute or convalescent COVID-19.

This chain uses TRBV5-1 with TRBJ2-3; 8 bases map to TRBD2. The CDR3 totals 15 residues. The V gene end was trimmed by 2 bases and the J gene end by 6 bases; junction bases not matched to a gene: 8. Germline loops: CDR1 SGHRS, CDR2 YFSETQ. CDR3 sequence reads: CASSFAGTRGDTQYF. The CDR3 DNA is TGCGCCAGCAGCTTCGCCGGGACTAGAGGGGATACGCAGTATTTT.

The genes are TRBV5-1 and TRBJ2-3, with D tentatively TRBD2 (6 bases). Trimming shortened V by 0 bases and J by 3 bases, and 11 bases separated the two germline ends. Germline assignment: CDR1 SGHRS and CDR2 YFSETQ. There are 15 residues in the CDR3. The CDR3: CASSLEAGRTDTQYF. The CDR3 DNA is TGCGCCAGCAGCTTGGAGGCGGGGCGGACAGATACGCAGTATTTT. Variable domain in full (rest from reference TRBV5-1 and TRBJ2-3): KAGVTQTPRYLIKTRGQQVTLSCSPISGHRSVSWYQQTPGQGLQFLFEYFSETQRNKGNFPGRFSGRQFSNSRSEMNVSTLELGDSALYLCASSLEAGRTDTQYFGPGTRLTVL.

The rearrangement links TRBV28 to TRBJ1-1, with 12 bases matching TRBD1. The trim removed 7 bases at V and 4 bases at J, leaving 10 bases unmatched. CDR3 size: 16 residues. Looked up from germline, CDR1 is MDHEN and CDR2 is SYDVKM. CDR3 in DNA: TGTGCCAGCAACAGTCCGGGACAGGGGGCGGGCACTGAAGCTTTCTTT. Translation gives CASNSPGQGAGTEAFF.

The J gene is TRBJ1-1, the V gene TRBV15; possibly TRBD1 for D (5 bases). CDR1 is LNHNV and CDR2 is YYDKDF in the germline V gene (reference sequence). The length of the CDR3 is 15 residues. V was pared by 5 bases and J by 0 bases, with 13 bases between. For the CDR3, the DNA is TGTGCCACCAGCTGGGGGGGGTCCATGAACACTGAAGCTTTCTTT. This sequence encodes CATSWGGSMNTEAFF.

This sequence joins TRBV2 and TRBJ2-5; 11 nucleotides line up with TRBD1. The CDR3 runs to 17 residues. J lost 3 bases, V lost 1 base, and 7 bases had no gene match. Germline-derived CDR1 and CDR2 are SNHLY and FYNNEI. CDR3 sequence reads: CASSEGTGGRVKETQYF. CDR3 nucleotide sequence: TGTGCCAGCAGTGAAGGGACAGGGGGCCGAGTAAAAGAGACCCAGTACTTC.

This clone was recorded once. The V call is TRBV6-5, the J call TRBJ1-1, with a weak D call TRBD1 (6 bases). CDR3 length equals 13 residues. Germline CDR1 and CDR2: MNHEY and SVGAGI. V shed 10 bases and J shed 8 bases, with 20 bases lying between them. The CDR3 nucleotides are TGTGCCACACATGTCAGGAAGGGGGAAGAAGCTTTCTTT. As protein: CATHVRKGEEAFF.

The rearrangement links TRBV5-1 to TRBJ2-2; D is possibly TRBD1 (6 bases). V lost 6 bases, J lost 9 bases, and 15 bases lay in between. CDR3 length: 13 residues. Germline V lookup: CDR1 SGHRS, CDR2 YFSETQ. CDR3 nucleotide sequence: TGCGCCAGCATACCGACAGGTCGTAGGGAGCTGTTTTTT. Translating it yields CASIPTGRRELFF.

V usage is TRBV24-1 and J usage is TRBJ1-2; 10 bases are shared with TRBD1. Germline CDR1 is KGHDR and CDR2 is SFDVKD. Trimming at V came to 4 bases and at J to 4 bases, leaving 5 bases not matched to a gene. The CDR3 covers 15 residues. For the CDR3, the DNA is TGTGCCACCAGTGACCACGGGACAGGGGTCTATGGCTACACCTTC. It codes for CATSDHGTGVYGYTF.

This sequence joins TRBV27 and TRBJ2-3; 10 nucleotides line up with TRBD2. Germline V gene data show CDR1 as MNHEY and CDR2 as SMNVEV (reference sequence). The V gene end was trimmed by 2 bases and the J gene end by 5 bases; junction bases not matched to a gene: 10. The CDR3 extends over 17 amino acids. The CDR3 DNA sequence: TGTGCCAGCAGTTTAGGGTCTCTAGCGGGAGCAGGAGATACGCAGTATTTT. Protein: CASSLGSLAGAGDTQYF.

This chain connects TRBV29-1 to TRBJ1-5, with D possibly being TRBD1 (5 bases). The CDR3 runs 13 residues. V lost 3 bases and J 0 bases, leaving 6 bases between the germline ends. Germline-derived CDR1 and CDR2 are SQVTM and ANQGSEA. CDR3 nucleotides: TGCAGCGTTGAGGGGGGTAGCAATCAGCCCCAGCATTTT. This codes for CSVEGGSNQPQHF. The entire variable domain, with the rest obtained from reference TRBV29-1 and TRBJ1-5, is as follows: SAVISQKPSRDICQRGTSLTIQCQVDSQVTMMFWYRQQPGQSLTLIATANQGSEATYESGFVIDKFPISRPNLTFSTLTVSNMSPEDSSIYLCSVEGGSNQPQHFGDGTRLSIL.

V and J are TRBV28 and TRBJ1-2; D is perhaps TRBD1 (6 bases). V shed 3 bases and J shed 7 bases, with 15 bases lying between them. The length of the CDR3 is 14 residues. Germline V gene data show CDR1 as MDHEN and CDR2 as SYDVKM. Here the CDR3 DNA reads TGTGCCAGCAGTTTGGGGGGGCTGGGAGGTGGCTACACCTTC. It is translated as CASSLGGLGGGYTF.

This clone was picked up many times. V is TRBV5-1 and J is TRBJ1-3; a possible D gene is TRBD1 (5 bases). Deletions cut 4 bases from V and 4 bases from J, with 9 bases between. Germline assignment: CDR1 SGHRS and CDR2 YFSETQ. The CDR3 is made up of 13 amino acids. The CDR3 here is CASSGGVGNTIYF. The DNA for the CDR3 is TGCGCCAGCAGCGGAGGGGTAGGAAACACCATATATTTT.

The chain links TRBV27 to TRBJ1-2; 9 bases map to TRBD1. CDR3 length: 16 amino acids. CDR1 and CDR2 (germline): MNHEY, SMNVEV (reference sequence). J gave up 7 bases and V 3 bases, and 12 bases lay outside the gene matches. The CDR3 spells CASSLYKTGGLGGYTF. CDR3 DNA: TGTGCCAGCAGTTTGTATAAGACAGGGGGTCTTGGTGGCTACACCTTC.

The J gene is TRBJ2-7, the V gene TRBV10-2; 7 positions agree with TRBD1. Germline V gene lookup returns CDR1 WSHSY and CDR2 SAAADI. V shed 4 bases and J 4 bases; nucleotides not matched to a gene: 31. The CDR3 has 22 residues. This CDR3 reads CASSGRTGTVPIASLRVYEQYF. CDR3 DNA: TGCGCCAGCAGTGGAAGAACCGGGACAGTCCCTATTGCGTCCCTAAGGGTGTACGAGCAGTACTTC.

The chain combines TRBV2 with TRBJ2-5, with 8 bases matching TRBD1. V lost 6 bases and J lost 4; bases outside the gene matches: 7. The V gene's germline CDR1 is SNHLY and CDR2 FYNNEI. This CDR3 is 14 amino acids long. The CDR3 loop reads CASSGTGGGETQYF. CDR3 nucleotide sequence: TGTGCCAGCAGCGGGACAGGTGGAGGAGAGACCCAGTACTTC. Looking up the rest from reference TRBV2 and TRBJ2-5 gives the full variable domain: EPEVTQTPSHQVTQMGQEVILRCVPISNHLYFYWYRQILGQKVEFLVSFYNNEISEKSEIFDDQFSVERPDGSNFTLKIRSTKLEDSAMYFCASSGTGGGETQYFGPGTRLLVL.

This CDR3 is CASRPTGSETEAFF. The CDR3 coding sequence is TGCGCCAGCAGACCGACGGGGTCAGAGACTGAAGCTTTCTTT. This sequence joins TRBV5-1 and TRBJ1-1; D unresolved. The ends were cut back, 5 bases at V and 5 bases at J, with 16 bases in the middle. The CDR3 is made up of 14 amino acids. CDR1 SGHRS and CDR2 YFSETQ come from the germline V gene. Based on the CDR3 plus reference TRBV5-1 and TRBJ1-1, the full variable domain is KAGVTQTPRYLIKTRGQQVTLSCSPISGHRSVSWYQQTPGQGLQFLFEYFSETQRNKGNFPGRFSGRQFSNSRSEMNVSTLELGDSALYLCASRPTGSETEAFFGQGTRLTVV.

The chain carries TRBV30 and TRBJ2-2; D is perhaps TRBD2 (5 bases). The CDR3 is 16 residues long. The V gene lost 3 bases and the J gene lost 0 bases, with 14 bases spanning the gap. Germline V gene lookup returns CDR1 GTSNPN and CDR2 SVGIG (reference sequence). CDR3 nucleotides: TGTGCCTGGAGAGGGTTGGGCGGGTCGAACACCGGGGAGCTGTTTTTT. Residues: CAWRGLGGSNTGELFF. Combining the CDR3 with reference TRBV30 and TRBJ2-2 gives the whole variable domain SQTIHQWPATLVQPVGSPLSLECTVEGTSNPNLYWYRQAAGRGLQLLFYSVGIGQISSEVPQNLSASRPQDRQFILSSKKLLLSDSGFYLCAWRGLGGSNTGELFFGEGSRLTVL.

V and J are TRBV10-3 and TRBJ1-2; D perhaps matches TRBD1 (5 bases). Trimming left V 6 bases short and J 0 bases short, with 14 bases between. CDR3 length: 15 residues. CDR1 and CDR2 (germline): ENHRY, SYGVKD. CDR3 sequence reads: CAISLDSQANYGYTF. Written as DNA, the CDR3 is TGTGCCATCAGCCTAGACAGTCAGGCTAACTATGGCTACACCTTC.

The genes are TRBV29-1 and TRBJ2-3, with 9 bases matching TRBD2. This CDR3 is 12 amino acids long. V lost 7 bases to trimming and J lost 13 bases; unmatched junction nucleotides: 12. Germline V lookup: CDR1 SQVTM, CDR2 ANQGSEA. The CDR3 sequence is CSATRGLAGEYF. As DNA, the CDR3 is TGCAGCGCCACTAGGGGACTAGCTGGGGAGTATTTT.